What follows describes a single T cell receptor (beta chain). The sample belongs to a study of control samples from healthy donors and cancer patients. Some clones are missing from TCRdb's copy, which holds only in-frame ones; the method was immunoSEQ multiplex PCR. The sample has about 92,000 clones; roughly four fifths are singletons. Unmatched junction bases numbered 8, after V lost 4 bases and J lost 4 bases. Germline V CDR1 and CDR2: SGDLS, YYNGEE. The CDR3 runs 15 residues. Sequencing was carried out using blood. The genes are TRBV9 and TRBJ2-7; 10 bases are a match to TRBD2. The receptor comes from an older woman in good health. Here the CDR3 reads CASSPTLAGSYEQYF. The CDR3 nucleotides read TGTGCCAGCAGCCCTACACTAGCGGGGAGTTACGAGCAGTACTTC. The full variable domain, its missing parts supplied by reference TRBV9 and TRBJ2-7, is DSGVTQTPKHLITATGQRVTLRCSPRSGDLSVYWYQQSLDQGLQFLIQYYNGEERAKGNILERFSAQQFPDLHSELNLSSLELGDSALYFCASSPTLAGSYEQYFGPGTRLTVT.